One and the same sample provided the 4 T cell receptor beta chains below, sequenced in a study of cytotoxic CD8 clonotypes in ibrutinib-treated CLL. TCRdb's table, derived via immunoSEQ multiplex PCR, lists solely in-frame clones and lacks some. The profile covers approximately 300,000 clones, with more than 65% appearing a single time and roughly 7% taken by the ten largest. The source was PBMCs, collected before ibrutinib treatment. These receptor sequences come from a human donor with chronic lymphocytic leukemia.

This chain uses TRBV4-2 with TRBJ2-5, with 8 bases aligning to TRBD1. Per the germline V gene, CDR1 is LGHNA and CDR2 is YNFKEQ. V shed 0 bases, J shed 7 bases, and the junction held 16 bases outside the gene matches. The CDR3 totals 18 residues. CDR3: CASSQDGRGQEKRATQYF. CDR3 bases: TGTGCCAGCAGCCAAGATGGCAGGGGACAGGAAAAAAGAGCGACCCAGTACTTC.

The CDR3: CASRLTATNEKLFF. The CDR3 region has the DNA TGCGCCAGCCGTTTGACAGCAACTAATGAAAAACTGTTTTTT. The chain joins TRBV5-1 to TRBJ1-4, with D possibly being TRBD1 (5 bases). CDR3 size: 14 residues. Germline V gene sequence: CDR1 SGHRS, CDR2 YFSETQ. V lost 7 bases to trimming and J lost 0 bases, with 10 bases between them. The full variable domain, in which reference TRBV5-1 and TRBJ1-4 provide the parts outside the CDR3, is KAGVTQTPRYLIKTRGQQVTLSCSPISGHRSVSWYQQTPGQGLQFLFEYFSETQRNKGNFPGRFSGRQFSNSRSEMNVSTLELGDSALYLCASRLTATNEKLFFGSGTQLSVL.

This clone was seen a handful of times. V and J are TRBV7-2 and TRBJ1-1; a weak D match, TRBD1 (6 bases). The germline V gene has CDR1 SGHTA and CDR2 FQGNSA. This CDR3 has 13 amino acids. V was shortened by 2 bases and J by 3 bases, with 7 bases between the two germline ends. The CDR3 reads CASSLHRDTEAFF. The CDR3 nucleotides read TGTGCCAGCAGCTTACACAGGGACACTGAAGCTTTCTTT. The full variable domain, its missing parts supplied by reference TRBV7-2 and TRBJ1-1, is GAGVSQSPSNKVTEKGKDVELRCDPISGHTALYWYRQSLGQGLEFLIYFQGNSAPDKSGLPSDRFSAERTGGSVSTLTIQRTQQEDSAVYLCASSLHRDTEAFFGQGTRLTVV.

The chain employs TRBV28 and TRBJ2-7; TRBD1 is a possible D gene (6 bases). Per germline, CDR1 MDHEN and CDR2 SYDVKM. The length of the CDR3 is 15 residues. The ends were cut back, 6 bases at V and 2 bases at J, with 17 bases in the middle. CDR3 sequence reads: CASRMAGTYAYEQYF. In DNA form, the CDR3 reads TGTGCCAGCAGAATGGCCGGGACATATGCCTACGAGCAGTACTTC. The full variable domain, rest sourced from reference TRBV28 and TRBJ2-7, is DVKVTQSSRYLVKRTGEKVFLECVQDMDHENMFWYRQDPGLGLRLIYFSYDVKMKEKGDIPEGYSVSREKKERFSLILESASTNQTSMYLCASRMAGTYAYEQYFGPGTRLTVT.